This TCR beta chain was sequenced in a study of early T cells in non-severe SARS-CoV-2 infection. Turning to the study itself: Sequencing targeted bulk RNA from unsorted whole blood, leaving chains unpaired. Points from the study as a whole: Lookups in VDJdb leaned toward anti-spike CD8 responses and missed private and CD4 specificities.

The sample holds many counts of this clonotype. The antigen is unknown. Trimming took 5 bases from V and 6 from J, leaving 22 bases between them. This CDR3 comprises 16 residues. CDR1 and CDR2 from the germline V gene are SNHLY and FYNNEI. Each single cDNA molecule received a unique molecular identifier. MiXCR, run by TCRdb on the 5' RACE reads, gives a single entry per CDR3 protein. Among roughly 49,000 distinct CDR3 sequences, less than 4.5% were seen once, and the ten largest hold around 5.5%. The sample taken for sequencing was whole blood. The J gene is TRBJ1-2, the V gene TRBV2, with D unresolved. The receptor's source is an adult who was a healthcare worker with PCR-confirmed SARS-CoV-2 infection or an uninfected control (not recorded which). CDR3: CASSLPPPRQLNGYTF. DNA for the CDR3: TGTGCCAGCAGTTTACCCCCTCCAAGGCAGCTGAATGGCTACACCTTC.